This T cell receptor (beta chain) is drawn from a study of T cells in tumors after PD-1 blockade. Study in general: Patients received pembrolizumab 200 mg every 3 weeks or cemiplimab 350 mg every 2 weeks.

Clones were sequenced by immunoSEQ multiplex PCR, and TCRdb holds only the in-frame ones, with some missing. The table lists about 7,700 clones, 55% to 70% of them singletons. The CDR3 is 15 residues long. CDR1 and CDR2 (germline): MDHEN, SYDVKM. V was cut by 9 bases and J by 4 bases, with 19 bases left in between. The sample consisted of tumor tissue, taken after anti-PD-1 treatment. The chain joins TRBV28 to TRBJ2-1, with D tentatively TRBD1 (5 bases). The source of this sequence is a human donor with basal cell carcinoma. Written as DNA, the CDR3 is TGTGCCAGTCCACAGAACAGGTTCAGGTACAATGAGCAGTTCTTC. Its translation: CASPQNRFRYNEQFF.